This T cell receptor beta chain originates from a study of blood T cells in healthy people across ages (dated by TCRdb to the mid-2010s). As for the study more broadly: In model experiments, roughly one uniquely barcoded TCR beta cDNA molecule per two T cells was captured by template switching. Age-related changes in TCR beta repertoire diversity were measured in the study by deep sequencing normalized with unique cDNA molecular identifiers. Donors were grouped into four age groups: young (average about 15 years), middle-aged (around 39), aged (roughly 62) and long-lived (roughly 80). To avoid experimental bias, donors of different ages were randomly spread across the sequencing lanes. Two additional independent replicas of 1 million unique cDNA reads from the same blood draw were analyzed for two donors (one aged 18 to 30 and one aged 80 or older).

Donors were approximately 42 systemically healthy Caucasian individuals from Russia aged 6 to 90 years. Each donor gave 8 to 10 milliliters of peripheral blood, drawn into EDTA-treated Vacutainer tubes. Ficoll-Paque density-gradient centrifugation was used to isolate PBMCs, with at least 7 million obtained per sample. Total RNA, at least 6 micrograms per sample, was extracted from PBMCs with Trizol reagent. For every donor, an aliquot of PBMCs went through flow cytometry to measure the percentages of naive CD45RAhigh/CD27high T cells. Study-wide findings and limitations: Observed TCR beta diversity correlated strongly with the percentage of naive T cells measured by flow cytometry. As age increased, observed TCR beta diversity per million T cells dropped in a roughly linear way, and a significant reduction was already evident by age 40. Estimates of total diversity based on one million sequenced T cells were regarded as lower bounds and as underestimates. Donor CMV infection status was unknown, potentially confounding age-related changes in expanded clonotypes. Compared with the aged group, the long-lived group had more naive CD4+ T cells, fewer expanded clones and increased TCR diversity, a pattern suggesting age selection. Because profiling used bulk unsorted PBMCs, naive and antigen-experienced compartments could not be compared conclusively.

Library method: 5' RACE. The run used an Illumina HiSeq 2500. The second PCR ran for about 6 to 11 cycles and used a J-beta primer mix along with a sample-barcoded 5' primer. A unique molecular identifier was introduced onto each TCR beta cDNA molecule by a template-switch 5' adaptor carrying 12 random nucleotides. At least 3 million CDR3-containing paired-end reads were obtained from each sample. All of the RNA was converted into first-strand cDNA using the Mint cDNA synthesis kit, with a TRBC-specific oligonucleotide serving as the primer. After uracil-DNA glycosylase treatment, a first 18-cycle PCR used universal primers M1SS and BC2_uni_R on all cDNA. The source study handled its data this way. Normalization of each sample was performed by random selection of 1 million high-quality reads, each carrying a distinct molecular identifier. Instead of being binned into consensus sequences, reads with shared molecular identifiers were discarded. MiTCR, with a Q25 quality threshold and the strictest error-elimination algorithm, was used for CDR3 identification, clonotype clustering and error correction. Lower-bound total TCR beta diversity was estimated with a nonparametric unseen species model using Euler transformation. TCRdb trimmed the raw reads at Q25, called clones with MiXCR and kept productive beta chains. Under each unique CDR3 protein, matching rows form one entry showing the most common genes and DNA. The V and J calls shown here were made by TCRdb, not taken from the authors' results. The sample profile shows about 1.7 million distinct CDR3 sequences; roughly 27% of them were found once. The top ten clones comprise roughly 8.2% of the sample.

Concerning this clonotype: There is no known antigen for this receptor. It has no much larger one-base neighbor in the sample; base qualities were not kept.

Reading the germline V gene (reference sequence) gives CDR1 DFQATT and CDR2 SNEGSKA. The CDR3, cysteine through phenylalanine, is 13 amino acids long. Only CDR3 DNA is held: 39 bases, read in frame from base 1. Sequences were obtained from blood. The chain couples TRBV20-1 to TRBJ2-5; TRBD2 could be the D gene, as 6 bases match. The sequence derives from a woman aged 25 to 39 in good health. The DNA is as follows: TGCAGCGCAAGAGGCCCCCGGGGGGAGACCCAGTACTTC. This translates into CSARGPRGETQYF.